This is a list of T cell receptor beta chains from one sample in a study of blood T cell repertoires in COVID-19. TCRdb's copy holds only in-frame clones and misses some; the assay was immunoSEQ multiplex PCR. In the table there are some 65,000 clones, roughly 71% of which are singletons. Sequencing was carried out using peripheral blood. The receptors come from a woman older than 75 with acute or convalescent COVID-19. Both conserved end residues are part of each CDR3. The D gene is left open where the match is weak. Some rows have no size entry. The others give once, few or many, or a class for an expanded clone.

TRBV7-2	NA	NA	TRBJ1-3	CASSLFSGNTIYF	TGTGCCAGCAGCTTATTCTCCGGAAACACCATATATTTT
TRBV28	TRBD1	few	TRBJ2-6	CASSQRPTGVGANVLTF	TGTGCCAGCAGTCAAAGACCGACAGGGGTTGGGGCCAACGTCCTGACTTTC
TRBV5-1	TRBD2	NA	TRBJ2-1	CASSPGLAGSNEQFF	TGCGCCAGCAGCCCCGGACTAGCGGGATCTAATGAGCAGTTCTTC
TRBV18	NA	NA	TRBJ2-3	CASSPPQRTDTQYF	TGTGCCAGCTCACCACCCCAGAGGACAGATACGCAGTATTTT
TRBV9	NA	NA	TRBJ2-7	CASSALSDPFYEQYF	TGTGCCAGCAGCGCCCTTAGCGACCCTTTCTACGAGCAGTACTTC
TRBV5-6	TRBD2	NA	TRBJ2-5	CASSLYAGGSSIETQYF	TGTGCCAGCAGCTTGTATGCTGGCGGGAGCTCTATCGAGACCCAGTACTTC
TRBV11-1	NA	NA	TRBJ2-6	CASSLLLGANVLTF	TGTGCCAGCAGCTTACTGTTGGGGGCCAACGTCCTGACTTTC
TRBV7-7	NA	NA	TRBJ2-7	CASSSAGTGYYEQYF	TGTGCTAGCAGCTCTGCCGGGACTGGCTACTACGAGCAGTACTTC
TRBV19	TRBD1	NA	TRBJ2-3	CAHSRDRGTDTQYF	TGTGCCCACAGCCGGGACAGGGGGACAGATACGCAGTATTTT
TRBV6-5	TRBD1	NA	TRBJ2-7	CASRTGGRNEQYF	TGTGCCAGCAGAACAGGGGGCAGGAACGAGCAGTACTTC
TRBV14	TRBD1	NA	TRBJ2-1	CASSPWDRSYNEQFF	TGTGCCAGCAGCCCCTGGGACAGGTCCTACAATGAGCAGTTCTTC
TRBV5-6	TRBD1	NA	TRBJ1-1	CASTPGRTGVPGDAFF	TGTGCCAGCACCCCCGGTAGGACAGGGGTACCCGGTGATGCTTTCTTT
TRBV5-1	TRBD2	NA	TRBJ2-1	CASSLGLAGYNEQFF	TGCGCCAGCAGCTTGGGACTAGCGGGTTACAATGAGCAGTTCTTC
TRBV19	TRBD1	NA	TRBJ1-5	CASSTTGGFQQPQHF	TGTGCCAGTAGTACGACAGGGGGCTTTCAGCAGCCCCAGCATTTT
TRBV5-1	TRBD2	NA	TRBJ2-1	CASSAGGLAGGGLDEQFF	TGCGCCAGCAGCGCTGGGGGACTAGCGGGAGGGGGCCTGGATGAGCAGTTCTTC
TRBV29-1	NA	NA	TRBJ2-2	CSGSVGAGELFF	TGCAGCGGATCGGTCGGGGCCGGGGAGCTGTTTTTT
TRBV7-2	NA	NA	TRBJ1-4	CASSLRQANEKLFF	TGTGCCAGCAGCTTAAGGCAGGCTAATGAAAAACTGTTTTTT
TRBV25-1	TRBD2	NA	TRBJ2-5	CASSEHRLAGAQETQYF	TGTGCCAGCAGTGAACACAGGTTAGCGGGGGCACAAGAGACCCAGTACTTC
TRBV13	NA	NA	TRBJ1-6	CASSVRFQAGDNSPLHF	TGTGCCAGCAGCGTTAGGTTTCAGGCGGGGGATAATTCACCCCTCCACTTT
TRBV7-3	TRBD1	NA	TRBJ2-1	CASSSNYRTGGGNEQFF	TGTGCCAGCAGCTCAAACTACAGGACAGGTGGTGGGAATGAGCAGTTCTTC
TRBV30	NA	NA	TRBJ1-1	CAWSHRVTEAFF	TGTGCCTGGAGTCACAGGGTCACTGAAGCTTTCTTT
TRBV11-3	TRBD2	NA	TRBJ2-7	CASSLDGTRPGF	TGTGCCAGCAGCTTAGATGGGACTAGGCCAGGCTTC
TRBV7-3	NA	NA	TRBJ2-3	CASSLGGSLVDTQYF	TGTGCCAGCAGCTTAGGTGGCTCCCTCGTAGATACGCAGTATTTT
TRBV27	NA	NA	TRBJ1-2	CASGPRANYGYTF	TGTGCCAGCGGGCCCAGAGCTAACTATGGCTACACCTTC
TRBV6-2/TRBV6-3	NA	NA	TRBJ2-1	CASSETSYNEQFF	TGTGCCAGCAGTGAGACTAGCTACAATGAGCAGTTCTTC
TRBV4-2	TRBD2	NA	TRBJ2-5	CASSQGLAGGGTQYF	TGTGCCAGCAGCCAAGGGCTAGCGGGAGGAGGGACCCAGTACTTC
TRBV21-1	NA	NA	TRBJ1-1	CASSARHETEQNTEAFF	TGTGCCAGCAGCGCAAGACATGAGACAGAGCAGAACACTGAAGCTTTCTTT
TRBV5-1	TRBD2	NA	TRBJ2-1	CASSTTSGRNNEQFF	TGCGCCAGCAGCACGACTAGCGGGAGAAACAATGAGCAGTTCTTC
TRBV19	NA	NA	TRBJ1-4	CASSIGGNEKLFF	TGTGCCAGTAGTATTGGGGGCAATGAAAAACTGTTTTTT
TRBV7-6	NA	few	TRBJ2-5	CASSSGRRETQYF	TGTGCCAGCAGCTCAGGGCGCCGGGAGACCCAGTACTTC
TRBV19	TRBD1	NA	TRBJ2-7	CASRKQGVAYEQYF	TGTGCCAGTAGGAAACAGGGGGTCGCCTACGAGCAGTACTTC
TRBV24-1	TRBD2	NA	TRBJ2-5	CATSARASGAVETQYF	TGTGCCACCAGCGCCCGCGCTAGCGGGGCCGTCGAGACCCAGTACTTC
TRBV15	TRBD1	few	TRBJ1-4	CATSRASTGGQGKLFF	TGTGCCACCAGCAGAGCGTCGACAGGGGGCCAAGGAAAACTGTTTTTT
TRBV19	TRBD2	NA	TRBJ2-5	CASSIQPGLARPGTQYF	TGTGCCAGTAGTATTCAACCGGGACTAGCCCGTCCCGGGACCCAGTACTTC
TRBV6-5	TRBD1	NA	TRBJ1-6	CASSQTGTGNSPLHF	TGTGCCAGCAGTCAAACCGGGACAGGGAATTCACCCCTCCACTTT
TRBV5-1	NA	once	TRBJ2-2	CASSPVGVRSTGELFF	TGCGCCAGCAGTCCGGTCGGGGTCAGAAGTACCGGGGAGCTGTTTTTT
TRBV6-5	NA	NA	TRBJ2-7	CASSRDWTYEQYF	TGTGCCAGCTCCCGAGACTGGACCTACGAGCAGTACTTC
TRBV6-2/TRBV6-3	TRBD1	NA	TRBJ2-1	CASSSHFYELTGGKVNEQFF	TGTGCCAGCAGTTCTCACTTCTATGAATTGACAGGGGGAAAAGTCAATGAGCAGTTCTTC
TRBV28	TRBD2	NA	TRBJ2-4	CASTKPGLAGGMAKNIQYF	TGTGCCAGCACTAAGCCGGGACTAGCGGGAGGTATGGCCAAAAACATTCAGTACTTC
TRBV7-2	TRBD1	NA	TRBJ1-1	CASSSPLQGFAEAFF	TGTGCCAGCAGCTCCCCTCTACAGGGGTTCGCTGAAGCTTTCTTT
TRBV5-3	TRBD1	NA	TRBJ2-3	CARRRRSDRVTDTQYF	TGTGCCAGAAGACGCAGGTCGGACAGGGTGACAGATACGCAGTATTTT
TRBV24-1	TRBD1	NA	TRBJ2-1	CATSDPGTVRGNEQFF	TGTGCCACCAGTGATCCCGGGACAGTGAGGGGCAATGAGCAGTTCTTC
TRBV19	TRBD1	NA	TRBJ1-2	CASSPPGQKREGYTF	TGTGCCAGTTCCCCTCCGGGACAGAAGAGAGAAGGCTACACCTTC
TRBV24-1	TRBD1	few	TRBJ1-1	CATKGQGEAEAFF	TGTGCCACCAAAGGGCAGGGGGAGGCTGAAGCTTTCTTT
TRBV7-2	TRBD1	once	TRBJ1-2	CASSEGTGPYGYTF	TGTGCCAGCAGCGAAGGGACAGGACCCTATGGCTACACCTTC
TRBV7-9	NA	NA	TRBJ2-5	CASSLGGGTGYQETQYF	TGTGCCAGCAGCTTAGGTGGCGGGACCGGGTACCAAGAGACCCAGTACTTC
TRBV24-1	NA	NA	TRBJ2-7	CATSDSDGLHNEQYF	TGTGCCACCAGTGATTCGGACGGACTGCACAACGAGCAGTACTTC
TRBV7-9	NA	few	TRBJ2-7	CASSLVARNSEQYF	TGTGCCAGCAGCTTAGTGGCTCGGAACAGCGAGCAGTACTTC
TRBV9	NA	NA	TRBJ1-3	CASSGGGVGAGNTIYF	TGTGCCAGCAGCGGGGGAGGAGTGGGAGCTGGAAACACCATATATTTT
TRBV3-1/TRBV3-2	TRBD2	once	TRBJ2-7	CASSQPASGRAYEQYF	TGTGCCAGCAGCCAGCCGGCTAGCGGGAGGGCCTACGAGCAGTACTTC
TRBV7-2	TRBD2	once	TRBJ2-1	CASSLGLAGNNEQFF	TGTGCCAGCAGCTTAGGACTAGCGGGCAACAATGAGCAGTTCTTC
TRBV28	TRBD1	NA	TRBJ2-5	CASSLLQGAWTQYF	TGTGCCAGCAGTTTGTTACAGGGGGCTTGGACCCAGTACTTC
TRBV18	NA	NA	TRBJ2-2	CASSPPRGNTGELFF	TGTGCCAGCTCACCACCCCGAGGGAACACCGGGGAGCTGTTTTTT
TRBV18	NA	few	TRBJ2-1	CASSPEDNSYNEQFF	TGTGCCAGCTCACCAGAGGACAACTCCTACAATGAGCAGTTCTTC